This T cell receptor (beta chain) was observed in a study of blood T cell repertoires in COVID-19. Across the study: Collection of acute and convalescent COVID-19 samples took place in the United States, Italy and Spain.

Repertoires were generated with immunoSEQ multiplex PCR, while TCRdb's copy carries only in-frame clones and drops some. Of about 160,000 clones listed, more than 85% are singletons. While infection was still active, Seattle patients were enrolled and then followed longitudinally. The CDR3 has 16 residues. Per germline, CDR1 LNHDA and CDR2 SQIVND (reference sequence). V was pared by 6 bases and J by 2 bases, with 10 bases of the junction left unmatched. This TCR was sampled from a woman aged 60-75 years with COVID-19, enrolled during active disease. The sample consisted of peripheral blood. The genes are TRBV19 and TRBJ1-5, with 7 nucleotides matching TRBD1. DNA for the CDR3: TGTGCCAGTAGCCGATACGACACAGGGGGCAATCAGCCCCAGCATTTT. Translated, it gives CASSRYDTGGNQPQHF. The variable domain in full, completed from reference TRBV19 and TRBJ1-5, reads DGGITQSPKYLFRKEGQNVTLSCEQNLNHDAMYWYRQDPGQGLRLIYYSQIVNDFQKGDIAEGYSVSREKKESFPLTVTSAQKNPTAFYLCASSRYDTGGNQPQHFGDGTRLSIL.